This TCR beta chain was found in a study of response to subunit inactivated influenza vaccine. Study results and caveats: A suggestion made by the authors is that each seasonal influenza vaccination recruits few new T cells.

TCRdb re-called the RT-PCR reads with MiXCR, one entry per CDR3 protein. The data show 300,000 to 350,000 distinct CDR3 sequences, about a fifth seen once. Germline assignment: CDR1 SGDLS and CDR2 YYNGEE. The CDR3 covers 16 residues. Trimming took 0 bases from V and 3 from J, leaving 13 bases between them. Note on this clonotype: Its specificity is not known.

Sample: PBMCs from blood, taken approximately 20 months after vaccination. The clonotype was recovered from a man aged 45-69 years who received an inactivated influenza vaccine. The chain couples TRBV9 to TRBJ2-1; D is uncertain. The CDR3 region is CASSVDAGSNYNEQFF. The CDR3 bases are TGTGCCAGCAGCGTAGATGCAGGTTCAAACTACAATGAGCAGTTCTTC. Combining the CDR3 with reference TRBV9 and TRBJ2-1 gives the whole variable domain DSGVTQTPKHLITATGQRVTLRCSPRSGDLSVYWYQQSLDQGLQFLIQYYNGEERAKGNILERFSAQQFPDLHSELNLSSLELGDSALYFCASSVDAGSNYNEQFFGPGTRLTVL.